This T cell receptor (beta chain) appears in the sequencing data of a study of regulatory T cells in long-lasting Graves disease. V was pared by 3 bases and J by 4 bases, with 15 bases between. Per the germline V gene, CDR1 is SGHAT and CDR2 is FQNNGV. There are 15 residues in the CDR3. Study-wide results and caveats: Repertoires from persistent disease leaned toward TRBV28, TRBJ1-2 and TRBJ2-5.

The time point was: persistent/refractory GD, antithyroid drugs over 5 years with positive TRAb. PBMC RNA served as the TCR library source. Investigators prepared the TCR beta libraries by applying iRepertoire HTBI primers and Arm-PCR of CDR3 regions. TCRdb itself ran the multiplex PCR reads through MiXCR, one entry per CDR3 protein. The data show 350,000 to 500,000 distinct CDR3 sequences, 20% to 25% seen once. This clonotype has a count of ten or more. Its antigen is still unknown. The V call is TRBV11-2, the J call TRBJ2-5; TRBD2 might be the D (6 bases). The sequenced sample was peripheral blood mononuclear cells (PBMCs), obtained when the disease was refractory, from a patient treated with antithyroid drugs. This TCR came from a female donor with Graves disease. The CDR3 DNA reads TGTGCCAGCAGCTTTGGGGACTCCGTAGGAGAGACCCAGTACTTC. Translating it yields CASSFGDSVGETQYF.